This passage covers 27 T cell receptor beta chains from one sample sequenced in a study of tumor and adjacent non-tumor tissue in lung cancer. RNA was extracted from bulk tissue without any cell sorting. TCRbeta libraries were built with three rounds of nested PCR, modified from ARM-PCR. TCRdb used MiXCR to reprocess the multiplex PCR reads, holding one entry per CDR3 protein. The sample gives 200,000 or so distinct CDR3 sequences, 70% to 75% of which show up once; 20% to 25% is in the top ten. Sequencing used lung tumor tissue. The receptors were gathered from a man aged 55 to 70 with non-small cell lung cancer.

As concerns this clonotype: Possible read error: a much larger clone is one base away. The V gene is TRBV20-1, the J gene TRBJ2-1; 9 nucleotides match TRBD2. Germline V CDR1 and CDR2: DFQATT, SNEGSKA (reference sequence). This CDR3 contains 16 residues. After removal of 5 bases from V and 7 bases from J, the junction contained 15 bases not matched to a gene. CDR3 in DNA: TGCAGTGCTGGAGCATGCGGTAGCGGGAGCAGGAATGAGCAGTTCTTC. It encodes CSAGACGSGSRNEQFF.

This clonotype was seen only a few times. The J gene is TRBJ1-5, the V gene TRBV28, with D possibly TRBD1 on 5 matching bases. This CDR3 is built from 13 residues. Germline V gene sequence: CDR1 MDHEN, CDR2 SYDVKM. V was pared by 6 bases and J by 7 bases, with 13 bases between. CDR3 amino acids: CASSPGFRQPQHF. CDR3 bases: TGTGCCAGCAGCCCAGGGTTTCGGCAGCCCCAGCATTTT.

For this clonotype: One base away lies a much larger clone, so this may be a sequencing read error. The chain links TRBV4-2 to TRBJ2-1; D may be TRBD2 (6 bases). This CDR3 is built from 17 residues. Germline V gene data show CDR1 as LGHNA and CDR2 as YNFKEQ. Trimming removed 2 bases from V and 9 bases from J, with 23 bases in between. The CDR3 DNA reads TGTGCCAGCAGCCAAAAAAACCTAGCGTGGGGCCAAGGTGAGCAGTTCTTC. It encodes CASSQKNLAWGQGEQFF.

A word on this clonotype: A much larger clone differs from this one at a single base, so this may be a read error. The V and J genes are TRBV5-1 and TRBJ1-4, with 9 bases matching TRBD1. Germline V lookup: CDR1 SGHRS, CDR2 YFSETQ. This CDR3 has 14 amino acids. The CDR3 sequence: CSSSLDRGNEKLFF. The DNA of the CDR3 is TGCTCCAGCAGCTTGGACAGGGGCAATGAAAAACTGTTTTTT.

In this sample, this clonotype turned up many times. V usage is TRBV6-5 and J usage is TRBJ1-5; D uncertain. The CDR3 sequence is 15 residues long. Germline V lookup: CDR1 MNHEY, CDR2 SVGAGI. V was trimmed by 6 bases and J by 5 bases, leaving 17 bases between them. CDR3 sequence reads: CASRGGDGFDQPQHF. DNA of the CDR3: TGTGCCAGCAGGGGTGGGGATGGTTTCGATCAGCCCCAGCATTTT.

Details on this clonotype: Here the CDR3 omits its conserved ending phenylalanine or tryptophan, so a read error is the likely source. The genes are TRBV11-3 and TRBJ1-3; D unresolved. The ends were cut back, 1 base at V and 9 bases at J, with 10 bases in the middle. This CDR3 contains 13 residues. Germline lookup yields CDR1 SGHNT and CDR2 YENEEA. CDR3 sequence (DNA): TGTGCCAGCAGCTTAGCATTTGCCCGCACCATATATTTG. This translates into CASSLAFARTIYL.

This clonotype occurred many times. This chain connects TRBV20-1 to TRBJ1-6; 9 nucleotides match TRBD1. Trimming removed 5 bases from V and 7 bases from J; junction bases left unmatched: 3. Germline CDR1 is DFQATT and CDR2 is SNEGSKA (reference sequence). This CDR3 region has 13 residues. In DNA, the CDR3 is TGCAGTGCTTTTACAGGGGGCAATTCACCCCTCCACTTT. This sequence encodes CSAFTGGNSPLHF.

This clonotype was detected only a few times. The chain uses TRBV20-1 and TRBJ1-6; 9 bases fit TRBD1. The CDR3 is 16 residues long. From germline, CDR1 is DFQATT and CDR2 SNEGSKA (reference sequence). V trimming: 3 bases; J trimming: 6 bases; junction bases outside the gene matches: 9. CDR3 nucleotide sequence: TGCAGTGCTAGTGTAGGGACAGGGCACGGTAATTCACCCCTCCACTTT. Its translation is CSASVGTGHGNSPLHF.

With respect to this clonotype: The junction departs from germline at one end; a sequencing error may be responsible. The rearrangement joins TRBV29-1 to TRBJ1-3, with TRBD1 matching over 8 bases. Germline CDR1 reads SQVTM; CDR2 reads ANQGSEA. CDR3 length: 15 residues. The CDR3 nucleotides are TGCAACGTCCAAAAGCGACAGGGGTCTGGGAACACCATATATTTT. Protein sequence: CNVQKRQGSGNTIYF.

Note on this clonotype: This is likely a read error, given that the CDR3 carries no conserved phenylalanine or tryptophan at its end. V is TRBV11-1 and J is TRBJ2-1; TRBD2 agrees at 7 bases. Germline CDR1 and CDR2: SGHAT and FQDESV (reference sequence). The length of the CDR3 is 14 residues. The DNA of the CDR3 is TGTGCCTGCAGCCACGCCCGGGAGGTCCTTGAGCAGTTCTCC. Encoded protein: CACSHAREVLEQFS.

Comments on this clonotype: Its ends do not fully match the called genes, so a read error is possible. V is TRBV20-1 and J is TRBJ2-4, with TRBD2 identical over 11 bases. Gene TRBJ2-1 matches the end of the DNA better, so the J call may be wrong. Germline CDR1 reads DFQATT; CDR2 reads SNEGSKA (reference sequence). The CDR3 totals 16 residues. The CDR3 is CSASAGTSGTLGIQFF. The CDR3 region has the DNA TGTAGTGCTAGCGCCGGGACTAGCGGAACCTTGGGCATTCAGTTCTTC.

About this clonotype itself: This likely comes from a read error, as the CDR3 has no conserved phenylalanine or tryptophan at its end. The chain links TRBV6-5 to TRBJ2-3, with 10 bases matching TRBD2. The V gene's germline CDR1 is MNHEY and CDR2 SVGAGI. This CDR3 is 13 amino acids long. The CDR3 region is CASRTSGTGTQYL. As DNA, the CDR3 is TGTGCCAGTAGGACTAGCGGCACAGGTACGCAGTATCTT.

This clonotype was found a few times. A much more abundant neighbour one base away suggests this may be a read error. The V gene is TRBV11-3, the J gene TRBJ2-7; the D call may be TRBD1 or TRBD2 (5 bases each). Germline loops: CDR1 SGHNT, CDR2 YENEEA. This CDR3 comprises 13 residues. The CDR3, as DNA: TGTGCCAGCAGCTTTAGAGGGGCCTACGAGCAGCACTTC. Protein sequence: CASSFRGAYEQHF.

This clonotype was seen many times. J is TRBJ2-7 and V is TRBV20-1; tentatively, D is TRBD2 (6 bases). Germline V gene data show CDR1 as DFQATT and CDR2 as SNEGSKA (reference sequence). The CDR3 runs to 12 residues. The V gene lost 6 bases and the J gene lost 4 bases, with 13 bases spanning the gap. As DNA, the CDR3 is TGCAGTGCGGAGGGAGCGGCGTACGAGCAGTACTTC. Residues: CSAEGAAYEQYF.

This clonotype appeared a few times. The chain combines TRBV24-1 with TRBJ2-2, with D perhaps matching TRBD1 or TRBD2 (5 bases each). Trimming took off 9 bases at V and 2 bases at J, with 12 bases between the two ends. In germline, CDR1 is KGHDR, CDR2 SFDVKD. This CDR3 is 14 amino acids long. DNA of the CDR3: TGTGCCACCTCCGGGACGGTTAACACCGGGGAGCTGTTTTTT. Amino acid sequence: CATSGTVNTGELFF.

There are many counts of this clonotype. This chain uses TRBV11-2 with TRBJ2-2, with TRBD2 matching 12 bases. This CDR3 has 15 residues. The J segment lost 7 bases and the V segment lost 4 bases, leaving 4 bases of the junction unmatched. CDR1 and CDR2 (germline): SGHAT, FQNNGV. As DNA, the CDR3 is TGTGCCAGCAGCTCTAGCGGGGGGGCTATCGGGGAGCTGTTTTTT. Translation gives CASSSSGGAIGELFF.

As regards this clonotype: Just one base apart from a much larger clone, this may be a read error. The CDR3 loop reads CASSQGGGLPTGELFF. CDR3 sequence (DNA): TGCGCCAGCTCGCAGGGGGGGGGACTACCAACCGGGGAGCTGTTTTTT. V and J are TRBV4-3 and TRBJ2-2, with D possibly being TRBD1 or TRBD2 (7 bases each). Germline CDR1 is LGHNA and CDR2 is YSLEER. Trimming took off 8 bases at V and 5 bases at J, with 21 bases between the two ends. The CDR3 runs 16 residues.

The chain's CDR3 is CITGGQSYGYTF. The CDR3 DNA reads TGCATTACTGGGGGACAGAGCTATGGCTACACCTTC. This chain uses TRBV20-1 with TRBJ1-2, with 7 bases fitting TRBD1. The CDR3 runs 12 residues. Germline CDR1 and CDR2: DFQATT and SNEGSKA (reference sequence).

For this clonotype: Possible read error: a much larger clone is one base away. The chain is built from TRBV20-1 and TRBJ2-7; 7 nucleotides agree with TRBD1. The germline gives CDR1 DFQATT, CDR2 SNEGSKA (reference sequence). This CDR3 spans 15 amino acids. CDR3 bases: TGCAGTGGTAGAGATGTGGGCAGGGGGAGTAACGAGCAGTACTTC. Translating it yields CSGRDVGRGSNEQYF.

A remark on this clonotype: This could be a read error, since a much larger clone is one nucleotide away. The chain employs TRBV30 and TRBJ2-1, with D unresolved. This CDR3 spans 15 amino acids. The germline V gene encodes CDR1 GTSNPN and CDR2 SVGIG (reference sequence). V was shortened by 8 bases and J by 5 bases, with 22 bases between the two germline ends. CDR3 in DNA: TGTGCCCTGGAGAAAGCTACAGCCTTCAACAATGAGCAGTTCTTC. It is translated as CALEKATAFNNEQFF.

With respect to this clonotype: Likely a read error: the CDR3 ends without its conserved phenylalanine or tryptophan. The rearrangement links TRBV4-2 to TRBJ2-7; tentatively, D is TRBD2 (6 bases). Per the germline V gene, CDR1 is LGHNA and CDR2 is YNFKEQ. The CDR3 has 13 amino acids. The CDR3 loop reads CASSPRGPYEQYS. Here the CDR3 DNA reads TGTGCCAGTAGCCCGCGGGGCCCCTACGAGCAGTACTCC.

Comment on this clonotype: Compared with germline, one end of the junction differs, possibly owing to a read error. The V gene is TRBV20-1, the J gene TRBJ2-1; TRBD2 agrees at 9 bases. This CDR3 has 16 residues. Germline V gene sequence: CDR1 DFQATT, CDR2 SNEGSKA (reference sequence). This CDR3 reads CSAEPTSGRVYNGQFF. In nucleotides, the CDR3 is TGCAGTGCTGAACCGACTAGCGGCAGGGTATACAATGGGCAGTTCTTC.

The rearrangement links TRBV29-1 to TRBJ2-1; weak D call: TRBD2 (5 bases). The CDR3 has 13 amino acids. CDR1 and CDR2 from the germline V gene are SQVTM and ANQGSEA. Trimming removed 6 bases at V and 0 bases at J, with 9 bases between. CDR3 sequence: CSVRANSYNEQFF. In nucleotides, the CDR3 is TGCAGCGTGAGGGCCAACTCCTACAATGAGCAGTTCTTC.

A remark on this clonotype: A junction end diverges from the germline sequence, so it may reflect a read error. The J gene is TRBJ1-1, the V gene TRBV7-9; a weak D match, TRBD1 (5 bases). From germline, CDR1 is SEHNR and CDR2 FQNEAQ (reference sequence). The CDR3 totals 13 residues. The CDR3 region is CANSIRVGAETFF. For the CDR3, the DNA is TGTGCCAACAGCATCAGGGTAGGCGCTGAAACTTTCTTT.

J is TRBJ1-3 and V is TRBV4-1; TRBD1 matches at 9 bases. The V and J ends lost 4 bases and 7 bases, in that order; junction bases with no gene match: 11. The CDR3 is 16 amino acids. Germline V gene data show CDR1 as MGHRA and CDR2 as YSYEKL. CDR3 nucleotide sequence: TGCGCCAGCAGCCGAGACAGGGGGGGACTATGGAACACCATATATTTT. This codes for CASSRDRGGLWNTIYF.

This clonotype turned up a few times. This chain uses TRBV14 with TRBJ2-3; weak D call: TRBD2 (6 bases). CDR1 is SGHDN and CDR2 is FVKESK in the germline V gene. Trimming cost V 0 bases and J 11 bases, with 12 bases left between them. The CDR3 length is 13 residues. CDR3 in DNA: TGTGCCAGCAGCCAAGATTGGGACTTCAAGCAGTATTTT. It is translated as CASSQDWDFKQYF. The variable domain in full, completed from reference TRBV14 and TRBJ2-3, reads EAGVTQFPSHSVIEKGQTVTLRCDPISGHDNLYWYRRVMGKEIKFLLHFVKESKQDESGMPNNRFLAERTGGTYSTLKVQPAELEDSGVYFCASSQDWDFKQYFGPGTRLTVL.

About this clonotype: At one end the junction does not follow the germline gene, possibly because of a read error. This chain uses TRBV11-3 with TRBJ2-7, with D perhaps TRBD1 (5 bases). The CDR3 runs to 18 residues. Looked up from germline, CDR1 is SGHNT and CDR2 is YENEEA. In DNA form, the CDR3 reads TGTGCTAGCAGCTTAGGCATCCCATGGCAGGACACGACCTACAAGCAGTACTTC. This codes for CASSLGIPWQDTTYKQYF. The complete variable domain, with remaining parts taken from reference TRBV11-3 and TRBJ2-7, reads EAGVVQSPRYKIIEKKQPVAFWCNPISGHNTLYWYLQNLGQGPELLIRYENEEAVDDSQLPKDRFSAERLKGVDSTLKIQPAELGDSAVYLCASSLGIPWQDTTYKQYFGPGTRLTVT.